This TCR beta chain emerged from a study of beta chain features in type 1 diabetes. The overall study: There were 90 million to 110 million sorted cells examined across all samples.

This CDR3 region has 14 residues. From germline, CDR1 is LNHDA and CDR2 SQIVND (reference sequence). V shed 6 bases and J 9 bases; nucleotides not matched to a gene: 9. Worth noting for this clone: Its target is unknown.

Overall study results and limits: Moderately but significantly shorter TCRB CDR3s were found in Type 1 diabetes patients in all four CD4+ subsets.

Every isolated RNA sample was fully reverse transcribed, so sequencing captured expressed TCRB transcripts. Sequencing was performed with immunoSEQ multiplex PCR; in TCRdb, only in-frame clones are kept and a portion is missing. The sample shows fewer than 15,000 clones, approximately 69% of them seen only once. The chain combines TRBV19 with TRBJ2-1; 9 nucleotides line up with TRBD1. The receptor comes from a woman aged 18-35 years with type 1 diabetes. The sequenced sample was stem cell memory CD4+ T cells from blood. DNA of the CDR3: TGTGCCAGTAGGCAGGGACAGGGTCAGGGTGAGCAGTTCTTC. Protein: CASRQGQGQGEQFF.